The rows below give T cell receptor beta chains drawn from one sample of a study of T cell repertoires in ileal Crohn's disease. Generated by immunoSEQ multiplex PCR, the TCRdb table keeps only in-frame clones and is missing some. The table lists around 2,000 clones, 83% of them singletons. The sequencing sample was made of ileal tissue. The source is an adult with Crohn's disease. Each CDR3 is given without its conserved first and last residue. Each record gives: CDR3 protein, V gene, J gene, clone size. Clone size is given for some rows only: seen once, a few or many times, or a class if the clone is expanded.

ASSRNRGQETQY	TRBV7-2	TRBJ2-5	.
ASSLSGGFTEAF	TRBV27	TRBJ1-1	.
ASSFLGTSGGWEQY	TRBV27	TRBJ2-7	.
ASLNRGSYEQY	TRBV5-4	TRBJ2-7	.
ASSLGTSGYEQY	TRBV11-2	TRBJ2-7	.
ASSPLPGQGGQPQH	TRBV7-6	TRBJ1-5	once
ASTVGDRGYEQY	TRBV28	TRBJ2-7	.
AGGGQGSTGELF	TRBV5-4	TRBJ2-2	.
ASSLGQAGYEQY	TRBV18	TRBJ2-7	.
SVNGGQETQY	TRBV29-1	TRBJ2-5	.
SVNPGRNEKLF	TRBV29-1	TRBJ1-4	.
ASSSRDFSYNEQF	TRBV5-6	TRBJ2-1	.
ASSPTRASGRSETQY	TRBV5-1	TRBJ2-5	.
ASSLIWGAANYGYT	TRBV28	TRBJ1-2	few
AWSVGASVTQY	TRBV30	TRBJ2-5	.
ASTSQTGGYNEQF	TRBV6-1	TRBJ2-1	.
ASSQDRGAVYEQY	TRBV4-3	TRBJ2-7	.
ASSLPAGDKYEQY	TRBV6-6	TRBJ2-7	.
ASSQGSSGESGGYT	TRBV4-1	TRBJ1-2	.
ASSIRQGMTWGNIQY	TRBV28	TRBJ2-4	.
ASSEQGSKNIQY	TRBV6-1	TRBJ2-4	.
ASAYRGEGNEKLF	TRBV18	TRBJ1-4	.
ASRPPGQGAYYNSPLH	TRBV5-4	TRBJ1-6	.
ASISDGNTIY	TRBV11-2	TRBJ1-3	.
ASTPQTGLQETQY	TRBV7-2	TRBJ2-5	.
ASSTFNGYT	TRBV5-4	TRBJ1-2	once
ASSLGPPSSNEQF	TRBV5-1	TRBJ2-1	.
ASSYRQGTNTEAF	TRBV18	TRBJ1-1	.
ASSQVNTNEKLF	TRBV4-1	TRBJ1-4	once
ASRGREVWNSPLH	TRBV5-1	TRBJ1-6	.
ASTTANSMNTEAF	TRBV7-8	TRBJ1-1	.
SVVVRGYTEAF	TRBV29-1	TRBJ1-1	.
ASSEGLGAPYNEQF	TRBV6-4	TRBJ2-1	few
ASSFGTGGREQY	TRBV27	TRBJ2-7	.
ASSIEQGVYNQPQH	TRBV19	TRBJ1-5	.
DSSLFSGSNEQF	TRBV5-1	TRBJ2-1	.
ASSIPRAEDLDWDTEAF	TRBV19	TRBJ1-1	few
AWSRGDTEAF	TRBV30	TRBJ1-1	.
ASSPRTATNEKLF	TRBV7-6	TRBJ1-4	.
ASSFVRGINIQY	TRBV28	TRBJ2-4	.
ASSHQPPGRDRGSTDTQY	TRBV4-3	TRBJ2-3	.
ASSSVGGQGEYEQY	TRBV5-1	TRBJ2-7	.
ASSPSPGGGTNEKLF	TRBV18	TRBJ1-4	.
ASSQYRGPGYSPLH	TRBV14	TRBJ1-6	.
ASSLSRALGEQY	TRBV13	TRBJ2-7	.
ASSPGGALRSEQY	TRBV18	TRBJ2-7	.
ASSPSGSSYEQY	TRBV10-1	TRBJ2-7	.
ATSSLGRGQGYNYGYT	TRBV15	TRBJ1-2	.
ASSSGLAGGPRGPDTQY	TRBV11-2	TRBJ2-3	.
ASGTQLYTEAF	TRBV7-6	TRBJ1-1	.